This TCR beta chain was recorded in a study of breast tumors, draining lymph nodes, adjacent tissues. Notes on the study in general: Tumor T cell lymph node origin was a supported hypothesis, not proven. Tumor and nontumor repertoires were significantly more similar in luminal-like than in basal-like breast cancer. Tumor TCR diversity was below lymph nodes but above nontumor tissue.

This clonotype showed up many times. Its antigen is as yet unknown. Via MiXCR, TCRdb re-called the multiplex PCR reads, giving one row per CDR3 protein. The table shows 190,000 or so distinct CDR3 sequences, with roughly 29% occurring only once. The lymph nodes were axillary draining lymph nodes from breast cancer patients. Trimming cost V 7 bases and J 5 bases, with 11 bases left between them. The CDR3 sequence is 13 residues long. Germline assignment: CDR1 SEHNR and CDR2 FQNEAQ (reference sequence). Sequences were obtained from axillary lymph node tissue. This receptor was identified in a female donor with breast cancer. Some clones in this sample may be carry-over from other donors' samples. The chain combines TRBV7-9 with TRBJ2-2; the D is unclear. The CDR3, as DNA: TGTGCCAGCAAGCTGACACTAACCGGGGAGCTGTTTTTT. It translates to CASKLTLTGELFF.